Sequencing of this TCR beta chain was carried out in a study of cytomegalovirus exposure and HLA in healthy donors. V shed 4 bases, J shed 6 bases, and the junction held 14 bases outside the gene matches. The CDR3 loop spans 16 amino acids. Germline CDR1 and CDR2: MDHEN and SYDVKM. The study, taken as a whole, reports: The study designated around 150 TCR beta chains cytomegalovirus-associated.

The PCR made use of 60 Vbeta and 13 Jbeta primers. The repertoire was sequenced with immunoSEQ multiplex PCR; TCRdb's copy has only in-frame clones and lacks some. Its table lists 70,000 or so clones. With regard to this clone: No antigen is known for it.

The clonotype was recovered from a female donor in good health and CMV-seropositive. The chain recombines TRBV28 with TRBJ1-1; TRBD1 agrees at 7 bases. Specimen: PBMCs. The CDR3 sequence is CASSYPRAGGLAEAFF. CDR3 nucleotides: TGTGCCAGCAGTTACCCCCGAGCAGGGGGATTGGCTGAAGCTTTCTTT.